What follows describes a single TCR beta chain. This clonotype was seen more than once but under ten times. The specificity of this receptor is unknown. Qualities for individual bases were not recorded, and no much larger clone is one base off. Libraries of naive CD8 T cells were generated from roughly 20,000 to 1,000,000 sorted cells, with 10%, 30% or 50% of the purified RNA used. Naive CD8 T cells, defined as CD8+CD4-CCR7+CD45RA+, were FACS-sorted into RLT Plus buffer on a BD FACSAria II. Detection sensitivity was tested by spiking Jurkat RNA equal to about 10 TCR copies' worth into samples containing about 17,000-1,000,000 naive CD8 T cells. Enrichment of CD8 T cells was done with RosetteSep CD8+ T Cell Enrichment Cocktail plus Ficoll-Paque, and ACK red cell lysis came afterward. The data were taken from a study of molecular identifiers for immune sequencing clone quantification listed by TCRdb under 2018. Study-wide context: For a replicate experiment, the RNA from either approximately 20,000 or 100,000 naive CD8 T cells was divided into five aliquots, and four of those aliquots went on to sequencing. CD8 T cells were used in a methods study to benchmark molecular-identifier clustering-based TCR repertoire sequencing (MIDCIRS) and TCR RNA copy counting. Overall study outcomes, separate from this receptor: The naive libraries included spiked-in Jurkat TCR RNA (10 copies' worth), and this Jurkat TCR RNA is not part of the donor repertoire. Clones above 20 RNA copies held over 99% of molecules in CMV-specific effector cells but under 1% in naive cells. Modeling estimated about three recovered TCR RNA copies per cell, compared with around 9.7 by digital PCR, which implies 30% to 35% capture efficiency. Identical TCR molecules sharing a barcode could cause highly expanded clone sizes to be underestimated. When barcode sub-clustering was not used, chimeric consensus sequences inflated TCR diversity, with chimeras reaching as high as 47%. Spiked-in Jurkat TCR RNA equivalent to a single cell was reported to be detectable even among some 910,000 naive CD8 T cells.

Library preparation was by PCR. Sequencing relied on a NextSeq 500. Bulk TCR libraries were prepared as previously described, using TCR primers listed in Table S5. Purification of total RNA was performed with the Qiagen AllPrep DNA/RNA kit. Reads from multiple sequencing runs of the same library were pooled before analysis. The original pipeline was this. Reads were retained only if the reads had an exact TCR constant sequence, and the retained reads were trimmed to 150 nt and grouped according to their 12-nt molecular barcodes. Reads in each barcode group were sub-clustered using a 15% Levenshtein threshold, and a quality-weighted consensus sequence was built for each RNA molecule. Non-functional sequences were removed, as were lower-count sequences one edit away from another. Barcode sub-clusters with fewer than 20% of the maximum read count were removed, based on fitting two negative binomial distributions. Clones were called with MiXCR by TCRdb after fastp trimmed the public reads at Q25, and only in-frame beta chains were retained. All rows with the same CDR3 protein become a single entry with the most common DNA and genes. TCRdb, rather than the study authors, made the V and J calls. Recorded for this sample are some 680,000 distinct CDR3 sequences; over 25% of them occurred a single time. The ten top clones hold about 0.84% of the sample.

CDR1 and CDR2 are drawn from the germline V gene: SGHAT, FQNNGV. V loses 3 bases, J loses 4 bases, and the germline ends lie 25 bases apart. Including the terminal cysteine and phenylalanine, the CDR3 comprises 19 residues. The only DNA kept is the CDR3, 57 bases in frame from the first base. This receptor was taken from a human donor in good health. Some libraries in this study had Jurkat cell RNA spiked in. The source material was naive CD8+ T cells from blood, with Jurkat cell RNA spiked in. What the cell subset or site label conveys for this sample: FACS-sorted CD8+CD4-CCR7+CD45RA+ naive T cells. The chain couples TRBV11-2 to TRBJ2-1; the D gene may be TRBD1 or TRBD2, since each aligns over 5 bases. The nucleotides are TGTGCCAGCAGCTTTCCCTCAACGGGGCGAGCGGAGAATTACAATGAGCAGTTCTTC. Protein translation: CASSFPSTGRAENYNEQFF. Reference TRBV11-2 and TRBJ2-1 proteins supply the regions before and after the CDR3; the full variable domain is: EAGVAQSPRYKIIEKRQSVAFWCNPISGHATLYWYQQILGQGPKLLIQFQNNGVVDDSQLPKDRFSAERLKGVDSTLKIQPAKLEDSAVYLCASSFPSTGRAENYNEQFFGPGTRLTVL.